This is a list of T cell receptor beta chains from one sample in a study of CD8+ T cells in alopecia areata. Repertoires were generated with immunoSEQ multiplex PCR, while TCRdb's copy carries only in-frame clones and drops some. The sample gives approximately 300,000 clones, roughly 60% of which show up once; approximately 1.7% is in the top ten. This specimen consisted of CD4+ T cells sorted from blood, obtained at week 24, from a patient treated with tofacitinib. These receptors came from a human donor with alopecia areata. Each CDR3 is given with its conserved first and last residue.

CASSPPGQGADTQYF	TRBV19	TRBJ2-3
CASSPRRYNEQFF	TRBV7-2	TRBJ2-1
CAWSGQFGYTF	TRBV30	TRBJ1-2
CASSTTGGSAQPQHF	TRBV19	TRBJ1-5
CASSQVGRVPETQYF	TRBV4-1	TRBJ2-5
CTNRGGVETQYF	TRBV29-1	TRBJ2-5
CASSVGIGTGTNSPLHF	TRBV9	TRBJ1-6
CASSLEDIQYF	TRBV7-9	TRBJ2-4
CASLLRSGDTQYF	TRBV7-2	TRBJ2-3
CASSGGGTGGDEQYF	TRBV28	TRBJ2-7
CHLWGPEAFF	TRBV27	TRBJ1-1
CASSPQAFGSGGTYEQYF	TRBV4-1	TRBJ2-7
CASSGIGIGELFF	TRBV5-1	TRBJ2-2
CASSSGLARPQETQYF	TRBV27	TRBJ2-5
CASGRTSGGLYNEQFF	TRBV12-5	TRBJ2-1
CAWSVSGGGNQPQHF	TRBV30	TRBJ1-5
CVTQVGQTYGYTF	TRBV5-6	TRBJ1-2
CATSSIQGGGTEAFF	TRBV15	TRBJ1-1
CSADGDRVSDTQYF	TRBV29-1	TRBJ2-3
CAWTGVNTEAFF	TRBV30	TRBJ1-1
CAISEGAGNEKLFF	TRBV10-3	TRBJ1-4
CASSQERDFTNEQFF	TRBV4-1	TRBJ2-1
CASSVVGANTGELFF	TRBV9	TRBJ2-2
CASSHRDGPRANVLTF	TRBV7-2	TRBJ2-6
CACQPSVNYGYTF	TRBV30	TRBJ1-2
CASSHIITPLVGQPQHF	TRBV4-1	TRBJ1-5
CAWTLLRAVNSPLHF	TRBV30	TRBJ1-6
CAISGGAGSSYEQYF	TRBV10-3	TRBJ2-7
CASSPGTGNMETQYF	TRBV7-9	TRBJ2-5
CSVEGILMRGDEQFF	TRBV29-1	TRBJ2-1
CAWSPRGARTDTQYF	TRBV30	TRBJ2-3
CAWRTGRGTNSPLHF	TRBV30	TRBJ1-6
CAWNLGTQGTEAFF	TRBV30	TRBJ1-1
CSVGQRMVETQYF	TRBV29-1	TRBJ2-5
CASSERAQPQHF	TRBV6-1	TRBJ1-5
CASSLYPAGETQYF	TRBV5-4	TRBJ2-5
CASSIQGPQHF	TRBV2	TRBJ1-5
CASSTQGNQPQHF	TRBV9	TRBJ1-5
CASSDFVNGNEQFF	TRBV9	TRBJ2-1
CASSKGLANYGYTF	TRBV27	TRBJ1-2
CASSGLFPGQANNEQFF	TRBV5-6	TRBJ2-1
CANIFLGSYTF	TRBV30	TRBJ1-2
CATSTIRERDNEQFF	TRBV15	TRBJ2-1
CASSYFGGANYEQYF	TRBV7-8	TRBJ2-7
CSVERGVTRFQETQYF	TRBV29-1	TRBJ2-5
CSVGLGRGDQPQHF	TRBV29-1	TRBJ1-5
CAWSAGNQPQHF	TRBV30	TRBJ1-5
CASSYGTGGGYEQYF	TRBV6-5	TRBJ2-7
CAWSVLLTQYF	TRBV30	TRBJ2-5
CAWSIGTPNTGELFF	TRBV30	TRBJ2-2
CSVVPTVSNYGYTF	TRBV29-1	TRBJ1-2
CASSPRLATYGYTF	TRBV14	TRBJ1-2
CASSLGEIAKNIQYF	TRBV2	TRBJ2-4
CASGKGVYEQYF	TRBV23-1	TRBJ2-7
CASSRLALQETQYF	TRBV28	TRBJ2-5
CASGTSGGTDTQYF	TRBV19	TRBJ2-3
CAWSRGAGDEQYF	TRBV30	TRBJ2-7
CAWKRQGRTDTQYF	TRBV30	TRBJ2-3
CASSFLAGTIAKNIQYF	TRBV5-6	TRBJ2-4
CASSRLSVNQPQHF	TRBV19	TRBJ1-5